Below are 15 T cell receptor beta chains sequenced from a single sample in a study of blood T cells in healthy people across ages. A J-beta primer mix and a sample-barcoded 5' primer were used in a second PCR of about 7 to 12 cycles. Using its own MiXCR run on the 5' RACE reads, TCRdb lists one record per CDR3 protein. The table has roughly 2 million distinct CDR3 sequences, less than 50% seen once. Sequenced input: blood. The receptors stem from a woman aged 40 to 50 in good health.

This clonotype was detected only a few times. The CDR3 nucleotides are TGCGCCAGCAGCGGAACCTGGGGGGCAGATACGCAGTATTTT. It specifies CASSGTWGADTQYF. The chain is built from TRBV5-1 and TRBJ2-3; the D gene is possibly TRBD2 (6 bases). Trimming cost V 4 bases and J 4 bases, with 13 bases left between them. Germline V CDR1 and CDR2: SGHRS, YFSETQ. This CDR3 is 14 amino acids long.

The chain joins TRBV28 to TRBJ2-5; D not resolved. V lost 2 bases and J lost 3, with 10 bases in between. Germline lookup yields CDR1 MDHEN and CDR2 SYDVKM. The CDR3 covers 14 residues. CDR3 bases: TGTGCCAGCAGTTTACCGGCAGGCAAAGAGACCCAGTACTTC. Amino acid sequence: CASSLPAGKETQYF.

A few counts support this clonotype. The CDR3 here is CSVRRGDEQYF. The CDR3 nucleotides read TGCAGCGTTCGACGGGGTGACGAGCAGTACTTC. This rearrangement joins TRBV29-1 to TRBJ2-7; D is possibly TRBD2 (5 bases). V was trimmed by 5 bases and J by 5 bases, leaving 10 bases between them. Per germline, CDR1 SQVTM and CDR2 ANQGSEA. This CDR3 contains 11 residues.

The chain couples TRBV27 to TRBJ2-3; 11 bases line up with TRBD2. Looked up from germline, CDR1 is MNHEY and CDR2 is SMNVEV (reference sequence). Unmatched junction bases numbered 10, after V lost 5 bases and J lost 3 bases. This CDR3 spans 17 amino acids. CDR3 nucleotide sequence: TGTGCCAGCAGTCGATCCATAGCGGGGGGGCAGACAGATACGCAGTATTTT. Translated: CASSRSIAGGQTDTQYF.

This clonotype was detected a few times. V is TRBV25-1 and J is TRBJ2-5, with a weak D call TRBD1 (6 bases). With 0 bases removed from V and 10 bases from J, the gap between germline ends came to 21 bases. There are 16 residues in the CDR3. Per germline, CDR1 MGHDK and CDR2 SYGVNS. Written as DNA, the CDR3 is TGTGCCAGCAGTGAATACCTTAGGACAGAGGAGAGGGGCCAGTACTTC. Amino acids: CASSEYLRTEERGQYF.

This clonotype was recorded a few times. This rearrangement joins TRBV6-5 to TRBJ2-1; TRBD1 agrees at 9 bases. The CDR3 has 15 residues. Trimming cost V 6 bases and J 2 bases; bases outside gene matches: 5. The V gene's germline CDR1 is MNHEY and CDR2 SVGAGI. The CDR3: CASREDRGPYNEQFF. CDR3 in DNA: TGTGCCAGCAGAGAGGACAGGGGACCCTACAATGAGCAGTTCTTC.

V gene TRBV6-5 combines with J gene TRBJ2-3; 8 nucleotides agree with TRBD2. Germline V gene sequence: CDR1 MNHEY, CDR2 SVGAGI. The CDR3 sequence is 14 residues long. V lost 10 bases to trimming and J lost 6 bases; unmatched junction nucleotides: 12. The CDR3 is CATGWAGGGDTQYF. In DNA, the CDR3 is TGTGCCACTGGGTGGGCGGGGGGAGGGGATACGCAGTATTTT.

This clonotype was observed a few times. The chain recombines TRBV6-5 with TRBJ2-4; no clear D gene. Judging by the DNA end, TRBJ2-7 fits better; the J call may be wrong. Germline CDR1 MNHEY, CDR2 SVGAGI. CDR3 length equals 13 residues. CDR3 region: CASSWAPSYEQYF. The CDR3 coding sequence is TGTGCCAGCAGTTGGGCCCCTTCCTACGAGCAGTACTTC.

This chain links TRBV27 with TRBJ2-7, with 9 bases matching TRBD1. Looked up from germline, CDR1 is MNHEY and CDR2 is SMNVEV (reference sequence). The CDR3 length is 16 residues. The ends lost 7 bases at V and 7 bases at J; junction bases unmatched: 17. The CDR3 loop reads CASTPGQGRGTREQYF. In DNA, the CDR3 is TGTGCCAGCACCCCCGGACAGGGGAGGGGTACTCGAGAGCAGTACTTC.

This clonotype was counted once. This chain joins TRBV27 and TRBJ1-4; D not certain. CDR3 size: 15 residues. Germline assignment: CDR1 MNHEY and CDR2 SMNVEV (reference sequence). The V end was cut by 3 bases, the J end by 3 bases, with 11 bases between. The CDR3: CASSFAGHPNEKLFF. As DNA, the CDR3 is TGTGCCAGCAGTTTTGCCGGGCACCCTAATGAAAAACTGTTTTTT.

The chain links TRBV2 to TRBJ2-6; D ambiguous. The CDR3 sequence is 14 residues long. The V gene's germline CDR1 is SNHLY and CDR2 FYNNEI. The V and J ends lost 2 bases and 4 bases respectively, with 6 bases between them. The CDR3 here is CASSELPGANVLTF. The CDR3 region has the DNA TGTGCCAGCAGTGAACTCCCAGGGGCCAACGTCCTGACTTTC.

This clonotype was seen ten or more times. This chain connects TRBV7-2 to TRBJ2-3, with 13 nucleotides matching TRBD2. The CDR3 is 13 amino acids. Germline V lookup: CDR1 SGHTA, CDR2 FQGNSA. The junction had 4 bases not matched to a gene; V was cut back by 5 bases and J by 11 bases. The CDR3 coding sequence is TGTGCCAGCAGCACAGGACTAGCGGGAGAGCAGTATTTT. Amino acids: CASSTGLAGEQYF.

The chain has TRBV6-5 and TRBJ2-7; D possibly corresponds to TRBD2 (6 bases). With 7 bases removed from V and 2 bases from J, the gap between germline ends came to 15 bases. Germline-derived CDR1 and CDR2 are MNHEY and SVGAGI. This CDR3 has 14 residues. This CDR3 reads CASTQAGPTYEQYF. Written as DNA, the CDR3 is TGTGCCAGCACCCAGGCGGGGCCCACCTACGAGCAGTACTTC.

This clonotype was detected a few times. The genes are TRBV4-3 and TRBJ1-2, with D possibly being TRBD1 (6 bases). The germline V and J ends were trimmed by 1 base and 8 bases, with 14 bases remaining between them. The germline V gene has CDR1 LGHNA and CDR2 YSLEER. This CDR3 region has 14 residues. The CDR3 DNA follows: TGCGCCAGCAGCCAAGCAACAGGGTGGGGCGGCTACACCTTC. Amino acid sequence: CASSQATGWGGYTF.

The chain employs TRBV18 and TRBJ2-1; D ambiguous. The CDR3 has 13 residues. The germline V gene has CDR1 KGHSH and CDR2 LQKENI. Trimming took off 2 bases at V and 6 bases at J, with 8 bases between the two ends. Written as DNA, the CDR3 is TGTGCCAGCTCACCAGCTGTTGCCAATGAGCAGTTCTTC. Translation: CASSPAVANEQFF.